Below are 3 T cell receptor beta chains sequenced from a single sample in a study of blood T cells in healthy people across ages. With a J-beta primer mix and a sample-barcoded 5' primer, a second PCR ran about 7 to 12 cycles. TCRdb re-called the 5' RACE reads with MiXCR, one entry per CDR3 protein. The sample gives roughly 1,000,000 distinct CDR3 sequences, 20% to 25% of which show up once; less than 0.75% is in the top ten. This sample also appeared in a second study, on T cells of mothers and their children.

The sample taken for sequencing was blood. The receptors shown here come from a girl between 2 and 10 years old in good health.

This clonotype was recorded many times. This rearrangement joins TRBV6-6 to TRBJ2-4; 8 bases map to TRBD1. CDR3 length: 16 amino acids. The V and J ends lost 5 bases and 4 bases, in that order; junction bases with no gene match: 10. Germline values: CDR1 MNHNY, CDR2 SVGAGI (reference sequence). In nucleotides, the CDR3 is TGTGCCAGCAGTACATGGACAGGGCCCACGAAAAACATTCAGTACTTC. Protein: CASSTWTGPTKNIQYF.

This clonotype has a handful of counts. V is TRBV5-1 and J is TRBJ2-1; D tentatively fits TRBD1 or TRBD2 (7 bases each). The length of the CDR3 is 14 residues. Trimming took 6 bases from V and 4 from J, leaving 14 bases between them. Germline-derived CDR1 and CDR2 are SGHRS and YFSETQ. CDR3 amino acids: CASNTQGGYNEQFF. CDR3 sequence (DNA): TGCGCCAGCAACACCCAGGGGGGGTACAATGAGCAGTTCTTC.

This chain uses TRBV9 with TRBJ2-5; the D gene is possibly TRBD2 (6 bases). The J call is in doubt because the DNA end fits TRBJ2-7 better. Germline loops: CDR1 SGDLS, CDR2 YYNGEE. The CDR3 length is 14 residues. The CDR3 coding sequence is TGTGCCAGCAGTGGATGGGGGGACTCCTACGAGCAGTACTTC. It yields the protein CASSGWGDSYEQYF.